This passage covers 2 T cell receptor beta chains from one sample sequenced in a study of cytomegalovirus exposure and HLA in healthy donors. The primer mix had 60 Vbeta and 13 Jbeta primers. Assay: immunoSEQ multiplex PCR; the TCRdb copy retains only in-frame clones and omits some. The sample has about 140,000 clones; approximately 71% are singletons. The specimen sequenced was PBMCs. The source of these receptors is a man younger than 40 in good health and CMV-seropositive.

The chain recombines TRBV5-1 with TRBJ1-5, with 11 bases aligning to TRBD1. The V gene end was trimmed by 4 bases and the J gene end by 3 bases; junction bases not matched to a gene: 6. Germline CDR1 and CDR2: SGHRS and YFSETQ. There are 16 residues in the CDR3. This chain's CDR3 is CASSLGTGGLNQPQHF. DNA of the CDR3: TGCGCCAGCAGCCTAGGGACAGGGGGTCTCAATCAGCCCCAGCATTTT.

This clone occurred a few times. The chain links TRBV2 to TRBJ1-3, with TRBD1 identical over 8 bases. The J segment lost 3 bases and the V segment lost 6 bases, leaving 4 bases of the junction unmatched. Germline assignment: CDR1 SNHLY and CDR2 FYNNEI. The CDR3 runs 14 residues. The CDR3 nucleotides read TGTGCCAGCAGGTCTACAGGGGGTGGAAACACCATATATTTT. This encodes CASRSTGGGNTIYF.